The 10 T cell receptor beta chains in this list originate from one sample, sequenced in a study of cytomegalovirus exposure and HLA in healthy donors. Repertoires were generated with immunoSEQ multiplex PCR, while TCRdb's copy carries only in-frame clones and drops some. Of about 180,000 clones in the sample, about 87% are singletons; the top ten hold more than 1.3%. Sequencing was done on a sample of PBMCs. The origin of the receptors is a woman in her 30s in good health and CMV-seronegative.

The rearrangement links TRBV9 to TRBJ2-3, with 13 positions matching TRBD2. J was trimmed by 0 bases and V by 5 bases; bases with no gene match: 6. Per germline, CDR1 SGDLS and CDR2 YYNGEE. This CDR3 contains 17 residues. This chain's CDR3 is CASSGLAGVGSTDTQYF. The CDR3 nucleotides read TGTGCCAGCAGTGGACTAGCGGGGGTAGGAAGCACAGATACGCAGTATTTT.

This clone has a single count. The genes are TRBV4-3 and TRBJ1-5; D gene unclear. CDR3 length: 16 residues. Per germline, CDR1 LGHNA and CDR2 YSLEER. The V and J ends lost 1 base and 4 bases respectively, with 14 bases between them. The CDR3 DNA sequence: TGCGCCAGCAGCCAAGGTCCAGCGACCCTAAATCAGCCCCAGCATTTT. Protein: CASSQGPATLNQPQHF.

This rearrangement joins TRBV5-8 to TRBJ2-7; D is ambiguous. V was trimmed by 4 bases and J by 7 bases, leaving 18 bases between them. Germline loops: CDR1 SGHTS, CDR2 YDEGEE. The CDR3 is made up of 14 amino acids. CDR3 amino acids: CASSPPGRPYEQYF. The DNA of the CDR3 is TGTGCCAGCAGCCCTCCGGGTAGGCCGTATGAGCAGTACTTC.

V usage is TRBV6-1 and J usage is TRBJ2-7; 7 bases align to TRBD1. Germline trimming cut 1 base from V and 4 bases from J; bases unmatched to any gene: 7. Germline CDR1 is MNHNS and CDR2 is SASEGT. The CDR3 extends over 15 amino acids. The CDR3, as DNA: TGTGCCAGCAGTGAAGGGGACAGAAATTTATACGAGCAGTACTTC. Residues: CASSEGDRNLYEQYF.

This clone has a handful of counts. The CDR3, as DNA: TGTGCCAGCAGCTTACGTAGGACATCTGGAAACACCATATATTTT. It encodes CASSLRRTSGNTIYF. The V and J genes are TRBV6-5 and TRBJ1-3; weak D call: TRBD1 (5 bases). Germline values: CDR1 MNHEY, CDR2 SVGAGI. V was clipped by 6 bases and J by 1 base, with 13 bases between them. This CDR3 is built from 15 residues.

This chain links TRBV19 with TRBJ2-7; no firm D call. Trimming shortened V by 5 bases and J by 3 bases, and 14 bases separated the two germline ends. CDR3 length equals 14 residues. Germline lookup yields CDR1 LNHDA and CDR2 SQIVND (reference sequence). The CDR3 nucleotides read TGTGCCAGTAGTTCCCCTCATCCGGGCTACGAGCAGTACTTC. As protein: CASSSPHPGYEQYF.

This clone came up once. V and J are TRBV2 and TRBJ2-3; 11 bases map to TRBD2. The CDR3 totals 14 residues. V was clipped by 10 bases and J by 4 bases; unmatched bases: 7. Germline values: CDR1 SNHLY, CDR2 FYNNEI. In nucleotides, the CDR3 is TGTGCCATCGCCGGGACTAGCGGCGCAGATACGCAGTATTTT. This encodes CAIAGTSGADTQYF.

The V call is TRBV5-6, the J call TRBJ1-6, with 8 nucleotides matching TRBD1. The trim removed 3 bases at V and 5 bases at J, leaving 4 bases unmatched. This CDR3 contains 15 residues. Germline V gives CDR1 SGHDT, CDR2 YYEEEE. The CDR3 DNA reads TGTGCCAGCAGCTCCGGGACAGGAGATAATTCACCCCTCCACTTT. This gives the protein CASSSGTGDNSPLHF.

The rearrangement uses TRBV4-2 and TRBJ2-1, with D possibly TRBD2 on 5 matching bases. The CDR3 contains 16 residues. With 0 bases removed from V and 2 bases from J, the gap between germline ends came to 11 bases. Germline-derived CDR1 and CDR2 are LGHNA and YNFKEQ. Here the CDR3 reads CASSQDGLAPYNEQFF. The CDR3 DNA follows: TGTGCCAGCAGCCAAGATGGCCTAGCCCCCTACAATGAGCAGTTCTTC.

V is TRBV13 and J is TRBJ2-2; TRBD2 matches 9 bases. The germline V gene has CDR1 PRHDT and CDR2 FYEKMQ (reference sequence). The CDR3 covers 19 residues. V lost 1 base and J lost 6; bases outside the gene matches: 15. In DNA, the CDR3 is TGTGCCAGCAGCTTAGCGGCTAGCGGGGTATTGAGGGAACCCGGGGAGCTGTTTTTT. Residues: CASSLAASGVLREPGELFF.